Shown below are 31 T cell receptor beta chains from a single sample sequenced in a study of blood T cell repertoires in COVID-19. This table comes from immunoSEQ multiplex PCR, and its TCRdb copy is limited to in-frame clones, with some not included. Here the sample spans approximately 470,000 clones, 75% to 90% being singletons. Sequences were obtained from PBMCs or T cells enriched from blood (not recorded which). These receptors were obtained from a woman aged 18-35 years who had recovered from COVID-19.

The chain joins TRBV20-1 to TRBJ1-5, with 9 bases fitting TRBD1. Looked up from germline, CDR1 is DFQATT and CDR2 is SNEGSKA (reference sequence). The CDR3 totals 19 residues. Trimming removed 3 bases from V and 1 base from J; junction bases left unmatched: 16. The CDR3 protein is CSASSLRTGAFASNQPQHF. In DNA, the CDR3 is TGCAGTGCTAGTTCTTTGAGGACAGGGGCTTTCGCGAGCAATCAGCCCCAGCATTTT.

The rearrangement joins TRBV24-1 to TRBJ2-3; TRBD2 aligns across 8 bases. The V and J ends lost 5 bases and 2 bases, in that order; junction bases with no gene match: 2. CDR1 is KGHDR and CDR2 is SFDVKD in the germline V gene. CDR3 length equals 14 residues. The CDR3 loop reads CATSVSGDTDTQYF. The CDR3 nucleotides are TGTGCCACCAGTGTTAGCGGGGACACAGATACGCAGTATTTT.

The CDR3 sequence: CASSQGRGGRTYTEAFF. As DNA, the CDR3 is TGTGCCAGCAGCCAAGGGCGGGGTGGACGGACCTACACTGAAGCTTTCTTT. The chain couples TRBV3-1 (or the pseudogene TRBV3-2) to TRBJ1-1, with D hard to call. Deletions cut 1 base from V and 3 bases from J, with 18 bases between. Germline CDR1 and CDR2: LGHDT and YNNKEL (reference sequence). The length of the CDR3 is 17 residues.

Only one count was recorded for this clone. The chain couples TRBV5-1 to TRBJ1-1, with a weak D call TRBD1 (6 bases). Trimming pared 4 bases from V and 1 base from J, leaving 14 bases between. The CDR3 extends over 15 amino acids. Germline CDR1 reads SGHRS; CDR2 reads YFSETQ. The CDR3 reads CASSPGSTGNTEAFF. Written as DNA, the CDR3 is TGCGCCAGCAGCCCAGGGTCGACAGGGAACACTGAAGCTTTCTTT.

This clone was detected once. The rearrangement joins TRBV30 to TRBJ2-2; TRBD1 aligns across 10 bases. The CDR3 has 20 amino acids. Germline CDR1 reads GTSNPN; CDR2 reads SVGIG (reference sequence). J gave up 3 bases and V 3 bases, and 19 bases lay outside the gene matches. CDR3 DNA: TGTGCCTGGAGCTCTGGCGTGAGACAGGGGGCTGAACGTGACACCGGGGAGCTGTTTTTT. Translated: CAWSSGVRQGAERDTGELFF.

The chain is built from TRBV5-1 and TRBJ2-3, with TRBD2 matching over 7 bases. This CDR3 spans 15 amino acids. V trimming: 0 bases; J trimming: 2 bases; junction bases outside the gene matches: 3. Germline V gene data show CDR1 as SGHRS and CDR2 as YFSETQ. The CDR3 region has the DNA TGCGCCAGCAGCTTGGACGGGGGGTTCACAGATACGCAGTATTTT. Residues: CASSLDGGFTDTQYF.

The genes are TRBV27 and TRBJ1-1, with TRBD1 as a possible D gene (6 bases). Germline-derived CDR1 and CDR2 are MNHEY and SMNVEV (reference sequence). With 5 bases removed from V and 0 bases from J, the gap between germline ends came to 10 bases. CDR3 size: 14 residues. The CDR3 loop is CASSMDRVNTEAFF. In DNA form, the CDR3 reads TGTGCCAGCAGTATGGACAGAGTGAACACTGAAGCTTTCTTT.

The gene calls are TRBV30 and TRBJ1-5, with TRBD1 identical over 7 bases. V lost 3 bases to trimming and J lost 7 bases; unmatched junction nucleotides: 6. The CDR3 loop spans 13 amino acids. Germline values: CDR1 GTSNPN, CDR2 SVGIG (reference sequence). For the CDR3, the DNA is TGTGCCTGGAGCCTTGGAGGGGGCCAGCCCCAGCATTTT. Encoded protein: CAWSLGGGQPQHF.

The chain joins TRBV2 to TRBJ1-1; D unresolved. Germline assignment: CDR1 SNHLY and CDR2 FYNNEI. V was pared by 6 bases and J by 1 base, with 6 bases between. CDR3 size: 12 residues. The chain's CDR3 is CASSPQNTEAFF. The CDR3 DNA reads as TGTGCCAGCAGCCCACAGAACACTGAAGCTTTCTTT.

J is TRBJ2-5 and V is TRBV7-8; 11 bases line up with TRBD2. The CDR3 has 17 residues. CDR1 is SGHVS, CDR2 FQNEAQ, per germline. J was trimmed by 0 bases and V by 11 bases; bases with no gene match: 14. CDR3 DNA sequence: TGTGCCTGCGACGTACTAGCGGGGGCGATAAACCAAGAGACCCAGTACTTC. Translation gives CACDVLAGAINQETQYF.

This clone was picked up a small number of times. The chain has TRBV25-1 and TRBJ1-2; tentatively, D is TRBD1 (5 bases). The germline gives CDR1 MGHDK, CDR2 SYGVNS. This CDR3 region has 16 residues. Trimming stripped 3 bases from V and 5 bases from J, with 19 bases between. The CDR3 DNA follows: TGTGCCAGCAGTGAGATAGGGGCAGGGCGAGAATATGGCTACACCTTC. It yields the protein CASSEIGAGREYGYTF.

The rearrangement links TRBV21-1 to TRBJ2-5; the table's D call, TRBD1, was not checked against the DNA. TRBV21-1 is designated a pseudogene. The CDR3 extends over 15 amino acids. The DNA of the CDR3 is TGTGCCAGCAGCAATCCGGGACATTGGGTAGAGACCCAGTACTTC. The encoded protein is CASSNPGHWVETQYF.

A single count supports this clone. V is TRBV18 and J is TRBJ2-5, with 10 bases identical to TRBD2. V was pared by 3 bases and J by 4 bases, with 14 bases of the junction left unmatched. Germline V lookup: CDR1 KGHSH, CDR2 LQKENI. This CDR3 has 18 residues. The CDR3 coding sequence is TGTGCCAGCTCACCCTACTACGGACTAGCGGAGGGAGGAGAGACCCAGTACTTC. It encodes CASSPYYGLAEGGETQYF. Based on the CDR3 plus reference TRBV18 and TRBJ2-5, the full variable domain is NAGVMQNPRHLVRRRGQEARLRCSPMKGHSHVYWYRQLPEEGLKFMVYLQKENIIDESGMPKERFSAEFPKEGPSILRIQQVVRGDSAAYFCASSPYYGLAEGGETQYFGPGTRLLVL.

This chain uses TRBV10-3 with TRBJ2-7, with 7 bases identical to TRBD1. CDR1 ENHRY and CDR2 SYGVKD come from the germline V gene. V lost 9 bases to trimming and J lost 6 bases; unmatched junction nucleotides: 23. The CDR3 runs to 17 residues. The CDR3 is CAIGAKDPGQLTGEQYF. CDR3 nucleotide sequence: TGTGCCATTGGAGCAAAAGACCCGGGACAGCTTACGGGCGAGCAGTACTTC.

About this clone itself: The sample carries other DNA sequences with the same CDR3. The chain is built from TRBV7-6 and TRBJ2-2, with 9 bases aligning to TRBD2. Germline V gives CDR1 SGHVS, CDR2 FNYEAQ. V lost 2 bases, J lost 0 bases, and 4 bases stayed unmatched. The CDR3 extends over 17 amino acids. CDR3 nucleotides: TGTGCCAGCAGCTTAACGAGCGGGGGGTCGAACACCGGGGAGCTGTTTTTT. Residues: CASSLTSGGSNTGELFF.

This clone was recorded once. V is TRBV28 and J is TRBJ2-4, with 7 bases lining up with TRBD2. This CDR3 comprises 15 residues. CDR1 and CDR2 from the germline V gene are MDHEN and SYDVKM. V was pared by 3 bases and J by 1 base, with 3 bases of the junction left unmatched. For the CDR3, the DNA is TGTGCCAGCAGTTTGGGAGGGCTGGCCAAAAACATTCAGTACTTC. It yields the protein CASSLGGLAKNIQYF.

The V gene is TRBV30, the J gene TRBJ1-6; 11 bases agree with TRBD1. V trimming: 3 bases; J trimming: 8 bases; junction bases outside the gene matches: 9. Germline loops: CDR1 GTSNPN, CDR2 SVGIG (reference sequence). The CDR3 contains 16 residues. The CDR3 nucleotides are TGTGCCTGGAGCGTCAAGAGGGGACAGGGGGATTCACCCCTCCACTTT. Its protein product is CAWSVKRGQGDSPLHF. The entire variable domain, with the rest obtained from reference TRBV30 and TRBJ1-6, is as follows: SQTIHQWPATLVQPVGSPLSLECTVEGTSNPNLYWYRQAAGRGLQLLFYSVGIGQISSEVPQNLSASRPQDRQFILSSKKLLLSDSGFYLCAWSVKRGQGDSPLHFGNGTRLTVT.

A single count supports this clone. The rearrangement uses TRBV10-3 and TRBJ1-2; D call uncertain. Per the germline V gene, CDR1 is ENHRY and CDR2 is SYGVKD. V was clipped by 3 bases and J by 7 bases, with 12 bases between them. CDR3 length: 13 amino acids. The DNA of the CDR3 is TGTGCCATCAGTGAAAGGACTGAGGTTGGCTACACCTTC. This sequence encodes CAISERTEVGYTF.

The V and J genes are TRBV5-1 and TRBJ2-1; 7 positions match TRBD1. The length of the CDR3 is 14 residues. Germline trimming cut 2 bases from V and 4 bases from J; bases unmatched to any gene: 3. The germline CDR1 and CDR2 sequences are SGHRS and YFSETQ. CDR3 in amino acids: CASSFGTVYNEQFF. As DNA, the CDR3 is TGCGCCAGCAGCTTCGGGACAGTTTACAATGAGCAGTTCTTC.

The chain links TRBV27 to TRBJ1-2; D is undetermined. Trimming took off 6 bases at V and 2 bases at J, with 22 bases between the two ends. Germline CDR1 is MNHEY and CDR2 is SMNVEV (reference sequence). CDR3 length: 17 residues. The CDR3: CASSPSPRQSGNYGYTF. The CDR3 bases are TGTGCCAGCAGCCCCTCACCTCGGCAATCGGGGAACTATGGCTACACCTTC.

The V and J genes are TRBV21-1 and TRBJ1-4; TRBD1 is the table's D call, not checked against the DNA. TRBV21-1 is recorded as a pseudogene. This CDR3 has 15 residues. CDR3 region: CASSKRGQGNEKLFF. For the CDR3, the DNA is TGTGCCAGCAGCAAAAGGGGACAGGGGAATGAAAAACTGTTTTTT.

This chain connects TRBV19 to TRBJ2-7; D possibly corresponds to TRBD1 (6 bases). Trimming pared 4 bases from V and 5 bases from J, leaving 12 bases between. The germline V gene has CDR1 LNHDA and CDR2 SQIVND (reference sequence). The CDR3 contains 13 residues. The CDR3 bases are TGTGCCAGTAGTACAATTCAGGGGAACGAGCAGTACTTC. Protein: CASSTIQGNEQYF.

DNA of the CDR3: TGTGCCAGTAGTCCCTGGGGGGGGCAAGTTACTGAAGCTTTCTTT. Protein: CASSPWGGQVTEAFF. This sequence joins TRBV19 and TRBJ1-1; perhaps TRBD1 as D (6 bases). The CDR3 has 15 amino acids. V lost 5 bases and J 5 bases, leaving 18 bases between the germline ends. Germline V lookup: CDR1 LNHDA, CDR2 SQIVND (reference sequence).

To note about this clone: This sample includes further DNA sequences coding for the same CDR3. J is TRBJ2-2 and V is TRBV7-3, with unresolved D. The CDR3 runs 14 residues. The germline V gene encodes CDR1 SGHTA and CDR2 FQGTGA. The germline V and J ends were trimmed by 2 bases and 0 bases, with 4 bases remaining between them. As DNA, the CDR3 is TGTGCCAGCAGCTTATCTTCGAACACCGGGGAGCTGTTTTTT. This codes for CASSLSSNTGELFF.

This clone was seen a handful of times. The rearrangement links TRBV14 to TRBJ1-2; D gene uncertain. Trimming pared 0 bases from V and 3 bases from J, leaving 11 bases between. The CDR3 loop spans 15 amino acids. Germline lookup yields CDR1 SGHDN and CDR2 FVKESK. The CDR3 protein is CASSQDGGKYYGYTF. The CDR3 nucleotides are TGTGCCAGCAGCCAAGATGGCGGGAAATACTATGGCTACACCTTC.

The sample holds one count of this clone. The gene calls are TRBV6-5 and TRBJ1-6; unclear D gene. Germline lookup yields CDR1 MNHEY and CDR2 SVGAGI. The CDR3 consists of 12 residues. V was pared by 6 bases and J by 10 bases, with 10 bases between. This CDR3 reads CASREALSPLHF. The CDR3, as DNA: TGTGCCAGCAGGGAGGCACTCTCACCCCTCCACTTT.

This clone appeared a few times. The chain joins TRBV5-1 to TRBJ1-1; the match to TRBD1 covers 7 bases. V lost 0 bases and J lost 0; bases outside the gene matches: 5. The CDR3 totals 16 residues. Looked up from germline, CDR1 is SGHRS and CDR2 is YFSETQ. The CDR3 sequence: CASSLEGATMNTEAFF. The CDR3 nucleotides are TGCGCCAGCAGCTTGGAGGGGGCCACAATGAACACTGAAGCTTTCTTT.

This chain links TRBV30 with TRBJ1-5; tentatively, D is TRBD1 (6 bases). With 5 bases removed from V and 4 bases from J, the gap between germline ends came to 15 bases. The CDR3 covers 14 residues. Germline V CDR1 and CDR2: GTSNPN, SVGIG (reference sequence). The CDR3 DNA reads TGTGCCTGGGCCCGGGGAACAGGGAATCAGCCCCAGCATTTT. Protein sequence: CAWARGTGNQPQHF.

The chain is built from TRBV11-2 and TRBJ1-1; D is perhaps TRBD1 (5 bases). The germline CDR1 and CDR2 sequences are SGHAT and FQNNGV. The CDR3 is 18 amino acids. Trimming pared 1 base from V and 5 bases from J, leaving 23 bases between. As DNA, the CDR3 is TGTGCCAGCAGCTTAGGTCCAGGGTTTTGGAATGTAAGGACTGAAGCTTTCTTT. This encodes CASSLGPGFWNVRTEAFF.

This chain links TRBV2 with TRBJ2-1; D is perhaps TRBD1 (5 bases). The length of the CDR3 is 13 residues. Germline assignment: CDR1 SNHLY and CDR2 FYNNEI. V lost 4 bases and J lost 5, with 9 bases in between. CDR3 protein: CASSVQTDNEQFF. In DNA form, the CDR3 reads TGTGCCAGCAGTGTCCAGACAGACAATGAGCAGTTCTTC.

The chain combines TRBV7-2 with TRBJ1-3; TRBD1 is a possible D gene (5 bases). Trimming cost V 0 bases and J 3 bases, with 9 bases left between them. The CDR3 runs to 15 residues. Germline lookup yields CDR1 SGHTA and CDR2 FQGNSA. This CDR3 is CASSLATGSGNTIYF. The CDR3 region has the DNA TGTGCCAGCAGCTTAGCAACAGGTAGTGGAAACACCATATATTTT.